The clone carrying this T cell receptor (beta chain) was counted once. The source of the sample is a study of blood T cell repertoires in COVID-19. Study overall: COVID-19 samples from acute and convalescent phases originated in the United States, Italy and Spain. From T cells, B-cell-depleted T cells, or PBMCs came the material, which was cDNA or gDNA.

Per the original data handling: From reference gene primer amplification, estimates of nucleated cell counts were derived. Assay used: immunoSEQ multiplex PCR; TCRdb lists only in-frame clones, some missing. That table is the source of V, J and clone size, and D and trimming were worked out from the DNA. This table holds 310,000 or so clones, roughly 84% found once. Germline CDR1 is LGHDT and CDR2 is YNNKEL (reference sequence). J was trimmed by 4 bases and V by 6 bases; bases with no gene match: 5. The CDR3 length is 13 residues. The genes are TRBV3-1 (or the pseudogene TRBV3-2) and TRBJ1-1; 7 bases are shared with TRBD1. The TCR sequence derives from a man aged 50-60 years with active or convalescent COVID-19. The sequenced sample was peripheral blood. This chain's CDR3 is CASSPQGSTEAFF. The CDR3 bases are TGTGCCAGCAGTCCACAGGGGAGCACTGAAGCTTTCTTT.